The clone carrying this TCR beta chain was recorded only once. These data are taken from a study of T cell responses to AZD1222 COVID-19 vaccine. Trimming shortened V by 6 bases and J by 2 bases, and 11 bases separated the two germline ends. The CDR3 extends over 14 amino acids. Germline CDR1 is MNHEY and CDR2 is SVGAGI. The assay was immunoSEQ multiplex PCR, and TCRdb's table has in-frame clones only and misses some. The repertoire consists of 150,000 to 200,000 clones, with approximately 91% occurring once and the leading ten covering under 2%. The V call is TRBV6-5, the J call TRBJ1-3; D gene unclear. The sequencing used peripheral blood, collected on day 0 of AZD1222 vaccination. This TCR was sampled from an adult in good health. This chain's CDR3 is CASRPTRTGNTIYF. Here the CDR3 DNA reads TGTGCCAGCAGGCCTACACGGACTGGAAACACCATATATTTT.